One and the same sample provided the 15 T cell receptor beta chains below, sequenced in a study of T cell changes during pregnancy in multiple sclerosis. The repertoire was sequenced with immunoSEQ multiplex PCR; TCRdb's copy has only in-frame clones and lacks some. The sample contains approximately 85,000 clones, roughly 90% of which appear only once. The starting material was peripheral blood, obtained in the first trimester of pregnancy. Source of these receptors: a female donor with multiple sclerosis, enrolled in a pregnancy study.

V usage is TRBV2 and J usage is TRBJ1-1; the D gene is possibly TRBD1 (5 bases). CDR1 is SNHLY, CDR2 FYNNEI, per germline. Trimming pared 7 bases from V and 0 bases from J, leaving 12 bases between. CDR3 size: 14 residues. As DNA, the CDR3 is TGTGCCAGCAAACTAAGGGGCCTGAACACTGAAGCTTTCTTT. This gives the protein CASKLRGLNTEAFF.

The rearrangement links TRBV6-5 to TRBJ2-1, with TRBD2 matching 8 bases. This CDR3 is 15 amino acids long. Germline CDR1 reads MNHEY; CDR2 reads SVGAGI. J lost 3 bases, V lost 1 base, and 2 bases had no gene match. The CDR3 loop is CASSYLAGRYNEQFF. The CDR3 coding sequence is TGTGCCAGCAGTTACTTAGCGGGGCGCTACAATGAGCAGTTCTTC.

The genes are TRBV6-5 and TRBJ2-5; weak D call: TRBD1 (5 bases). Germline V gene lookup returns CDR1 MNHEY and CDR2 SVGAGI. CDR3 length equals 13 residues. Trimming shortened V by 6 bases and J by 0 bases, and 8 bases separated the two germline ends. CDR3 region: CASSSGNQETQYF. CDR3 nucleotide sequence: TGTGCCAGCAGCTCAGGGAACCAAGAGACCCAGTACTTC.

The count of this clone is one. The chain couples TRBV6-1 to TRBJ2-5; 9 bases match TRBD1. Germline loops: CDR1 MNHNS, CDR2 SASEGT. The CDR3 runs to 14 residues. V lost 6 bases and J lost 2; bases outside the gene matches: 4. CDR3 sequence reads: CASSRDRGQETQYF. The DNA for the CDR3 is TGTGCCAGCAGCCGAGACAGGGGGCAAGAGACCCAGTACTTC.

Only a few counts were recorded for this clone. The same CDR3 arises from other DNA sequences in this sample as well. This chain joins TRBV28 and TRBJ1-5, with TRBD1 matching 7 bases. The CDR3 covers 13 residues. Germline loops: CDR1 MDHEN, CDR2 SYDVKM. V trimming: 6 bases; J trimming: 4 bases; junction bases outside the gene matches: 3. The CDR3 reads CASSETGNQPQHF. The CDR3 region has the DNA TGTGCCAGCAGCGAGACAGGGAATCAGCCCCAGCATTTT.

The chain employs TRBV30 and TRBJ1-4, with D perhaps TRBD1 (6 bases). This CDR3 has 15 residues. CDR1 is GTSNPN, CDR2 SVGIG, per germline (reference sequence). V gave up 2 bases and J gave up 6 bases, with 16 bases separating them. The CDR3 region has the DNA TGTGCCTGGAGTCCCGGGGGGGGCACTTATGAAAAACTGTTTTTT. Protein: CAWSPGGGTYEKLFF. Full variable domain (outside the CDR3, taken from reference TRBV30 and TRBJ1-4): SQTIHQWPATLVQPVGSPLSLECTVEGTSNPNLYWYRQAAGRGLQLLFYSVGIGQISSEVPQNLSASRPQDRQFILSSKKLLLSDSGFYLCAWSPGGGTYEKLFFGSGTQLSVL.

In the case of this clone: This specimen includes other DNA sequences encoding the same CDR3. The chain recombines TRBV5-1 with TRBJ1-1; TRBD1 is a possible D gene (5 bases). Looked up from germline, CDR1 is SGHRS and CDR2 is YFSETQ. The CDR3 is 13 residues long. Between the trimmed V and J ends, which lost 3 bases and 4 bases, there was a span of 10 bases. The CDR3 spells CASSSGGSTEAFF. The CDR3, as DNA: TGCGCCAGCAGCTCGGGGGGGAGCACTGAAGCTTTCTTT.

The chain recombines TRBV7-9 with TRBJ2-7, with TRBD2 matching over 7 bases. The trim removed 5 bases at V and 5 bases at J, leaving 12 bases unmatched. The CDR3 sequence is 15 residues long. The germline CDR1 and CDR2 sequences are SEHNR and FQNEAQ (reference sequence). CDR3 nucleotide sequence: TGTGCCAGCAGCCGGCTGAGCGGGGACCTAAACGAGCAGTACTTC. It codes for CASSRLSGDLNEQYF.

The rearrangement uses TRBV28 and TRBJ1-2, with 7 bases fitting TRBD1. The CDR3 runs 14 residues. Trimming took 7 bases from V and 4 from J; bases not matched to a gene: 9. Germline V CDR1 and CDR2: MDHEN, SYDVKM. The CDR3: CASIPIRDSYGYTF. DNA for the CDR3: TGTGCCAGCATACCCATCCGGGACAGCTATGGCTACACCTTC.

The CDR3 DNA reads as TGTGCCAGCAGTGAAAACACCTACAATGAGCAGTTCTTC. Its protein product is CASSENTYNEQFF. The gene calls are TRBV2 and TRBJ2-1, with unresolved D. The germline V gene encodes CDR1 SNHLY and CDR2 FYNNEI. The length of the CDR3 is 13 residues. The V end lost 2 bases, the J end lost 2 bases, and 4 bases lay between the germline ends.

The rearrangement joins TRBV28 to TRBJ2-6; the D is unclear. The CDR3 loop spans 15 amino acids. Germline values: CDR1 MDHEN, CDR2 SYDVKM. The V and J ends lost 3 bases and 4 bases respectively, with 10 bases between them. DNA for the CDR3: TGTGCCAGCAGTTTCTTCCCCGTCGGGGCCAACGTCCTGACTTTC. The encoded protein is CASSFFPVGANVLTF.

The sample holds many counts of this clone. This chain uses TRBV19 with TRBJ1-1; possible D gene TRBD1, 6 bases. Germline CDR1 is LNHDA and CDR2 is SQIVND (reference sequence). V dropped 5 bases and J dropped 7 bases, with 14 bases sitting between them. CDR3 length: 13 residues. CDR3 residues: CASSDLRDIEAFF. For the CDR3, the DNA is TGTGCCAGTAGTGATCTCCGGGACATTGAAGCTTTCTTT.

This chain uses TRBV4-2 with TRBJ1-6, with TRBD1 matching over 11 bases. The germline gives CDR1 LGHNA, CDR2 YNFKEQ. V lost 3 bases to trimming and J lost 5 bases; unmatched junction nucleotides: 9. This CDR3 has 18 residues. The CDR3 DNA follows: TGTGCCAGCAGCCACGATACGGGACAGGGGGTTAATAATTCACCCCTCCACTTT. It yields the protein CASSHDTGQGVNNSPLHF.

The chain couples TRBV27 to TRBJ1-6, with D tentatively TRBD1 (6 bases). This CDR3 contains 14 residues. Germline values: CDR1 MNHEY, CDR2 SMNVEV (reference sequence). Trimming stripped 3 bases from V and 9 bases from J, with 12 bases between. CDR3 region: CASSLDSLVSPLHF. The CDR3 region has the DNA TGTGCCAGCAGTTTGGACAGCCTCGTTTCACCCCTCCACTTT.

The chain uses TRBV11-2 and TRBJ2-1, with a possible D match to TRBD2 (7 bases). From germline, CDR1 is SGHAT and CDR2 FQNNGV. The CDR3 length is 13 residues. Trimming removed 5 bases at V and 15 bases at J, with 20 bases between. As DNA, the CDR3 is TGTGCCAGCAGCCCACAGGAGGGGGGGGTTTGGTTCTTC. Residues: CASSPQEGGVWFF.